Below are 9 T cell receptor beta chains sequenced from a single sample in a study of Ad26.COV2.S vaccination and SARS-CoV-2 variants. The method was immunoSEQ multiplex PCR; TCRdb's version includes in-frame clones alone and lacks a portion of them. The table includes 350,000 to 450,000 clones, about 92% detected once. Documented treatment: around 19 received Ad26.COV2.S at low or high dose, single or two shots; about 5 received placebo; per-sample allocation not given. Samples came from day 63 after the first vaccine or placebo injection. Sequenced here: peripheral blood, sampled in a trial of Ad26.COV2.S vaccine versus placebo. The receptors were sampled from a person aged 18-60 years who received the Ad26.COV2.S COVID-19 vaccine or a placebo.

This clone was detected only a few times. The chain combines TRBV2 with TRBJ2-1; D gene uncertain. Germline loops: CDR1 SNHLY, CDR2 FYNNEI. This CDR3 has 12 residues. V was cut by 2 bases and J by 7 bases, with 6 bases left in between. The CDR3 sequence: CASSEYINEQFF. The CDR3 DNA sequence: TGTGCCAGCAGTGAATACATTAATGAGCAGTTCTTC.

The chain carries TRBV5-1 and TRBJ2-7; D perhaps matches TRBD1 (6 bases). The CDR3 contains 13 residues. Germline CDR1 and CDR2: SGHRS and YFSETQ. The germline V and J ends were trimmed by 4 bases and 3 bases, with 11 bases remaining between them. The CDR3 sequence: CASSQGHRYEQYF. CDR3 sequence (DNA): TGCGCCAGCAGCCAGGGACACCGCTACGAGCAGTACTTC.

This clone has a handful of counts. V gene TRBV19 combines with J gene TRBJ2-7, with D uncertain. This CDR3 contains 9 residues. Looked up from germline, CDR1 is LNHDA and CDR2 is SQIVND (reference sequence). The CDR3 DNA reads TGTGTACAGAAACTGGAGCAGTACTTC. This codes for CVQKLEQYF.

In DNA form, the CDR3 reads TGTGCCACCAGCAGAGATCATCGTTACTATAATTCACCCCTCCACTTT. Translation: CATSRDHRYYNSPLHF. The J gene is TRBJ1-6, the V gene TRBV15; D is uncertain. Germline loops: CDR1 LNHNV, CDR2 YYDKDF (reference sequence). The CDR3 runs to 16 residues. The V and J ends lost 0 bases and 3 bases respectively, with 9 bases between them. Full variable domain (missing parts from reference TRBV15 and TRBJ1-6): DAMVIQNPRYQVTQFGKPVTLSCSQTLNHNVMYWYQQKSSQAPKLLFHYYDKDFNNEADTPDNFQSRRPNTSFCFLDIRSPGLGDTAMYLCATSRDHRYYNSPLHFGNGTRLTVT.

The gene calls are TRBV7-2 and TRBJ2-4; weak D call: TRBD2 (6 bases). The CDR3 consists of 14 residues. Germline V gene lookup returns CDR1 SGHTA and CDR2 FQGNSA. The V end lost 2 bases, the J end lost 9 bases, and 14 bases lay between the germline ends. The CDR3 DNA reads TGTGCCAGCAGCTTAATGAGCGCGGAGGGCATTCAGTACTTC. This gives the protein CASSLMSAEGIQYF.

The CDR3: CASKPGQGGSTIYF. CDR3 DNA: TGTGCCAGCAAGCCGGGACAGGGAGGTAGCACCATATATTTT. The V and J genes are TRBV2 and TRBJ1-3; 9 bases are shared with TRBD1. The CDR3 contains 14 residues. Germline-derived CDR1 and CDR2 are SNHLY and FYNNEI. With V trimmed by 7 bases and J by 9 bases, 10 bases remained unmatched.

The J gene is TRBJ1-6, the V gene TRBV9, with D perhaps TRBD1 (5 bases). The V gene lost 5 bases and the J gene lost 5 bases, with 14 bases spanning the gap. This CDR3 has 15 amino acids. Germline CDR1 and CDR2: SGDLS and YYNGEE. This CDR3 is CASRAPGSHNSPLHF. CDR3 DNA sequence: TGTGCCAGCAGAGCCCCAGGGTCCCATAATTCACCCCTCCACTTT.

The chain uses TRBV5-4 and TRBJ1-6; D not resolved. Trimming removed 0 bases at V and 4 bases at J, with 14 bases between. The V gene's germline CDR1 is SGHNT and CDR2 YYREEE (reference sequence). CDR3 length: 17 amino acids. The CDR3, as DNA: TGTGCCAGCAGCTTGGATCCCGTACAGACATATAATTCACCCCTCCACTTT. This translates into CASSLDPVQTYNSPLHF.

The chain is built from TRBV27 and TRBJ2-7; 13 nucleotides match TRBD2. V trimming: 7 bases; J trimming: 2 bases; junction bases outside the gene matches: 5. Germline V gives CDR1 MNHEY, CDR2 SMNVEV (reference sequence). This CDR3 region has 15 residues. CDR3 in amino acids: CASKLLAGGTYEQYF. CDR3 in DNA: TGTGCCAGCAAATTACTAGCGGGGGGGACCTACGAGCAGTACTTC.